The sequence of this TCR beta chain was determined in a study of T cell repertoires in cytomegalovirus infection. Study at large: Matching HLA type, along with CMV infection, was indicated by public TCR beta signatures.

Study conclusions and caveats: Using cumulative public TCR beta family frequency, the authors identified those who carried CMV together with the relevant HLA.

J gave up 0 bases and V 5 bases, and 6 bases lay outside the gene matches. This CDR3 is 15 amino acids long. Per germline, CDR1 DFQATT and CDR2 SNEGSKA (reference sequence). With respect to this clonotype: The antigen remains unidentified.

TCRdb processed the reads anew with MiXCR; each CDR3 protein has one entry. The data contain around 120,000 distinct CDR3 sequences, 7.5% to 9% of them singletons. The sample was PBMCs. This rearrangement joins TRBV20-1 to TRBJ2-2; TRBD1 matches 7 bases. The TCR originated in a human donor in good health (CMV status not recorded). Some clones in this sample may be carry-over from other donors' samples. CDR3 in DNA: TGCAGTGCTCCGCCCGACAGGGCGAACACCGGGGAGCTGTTTTTT. It codes for CSAPPDRANTGELFF.